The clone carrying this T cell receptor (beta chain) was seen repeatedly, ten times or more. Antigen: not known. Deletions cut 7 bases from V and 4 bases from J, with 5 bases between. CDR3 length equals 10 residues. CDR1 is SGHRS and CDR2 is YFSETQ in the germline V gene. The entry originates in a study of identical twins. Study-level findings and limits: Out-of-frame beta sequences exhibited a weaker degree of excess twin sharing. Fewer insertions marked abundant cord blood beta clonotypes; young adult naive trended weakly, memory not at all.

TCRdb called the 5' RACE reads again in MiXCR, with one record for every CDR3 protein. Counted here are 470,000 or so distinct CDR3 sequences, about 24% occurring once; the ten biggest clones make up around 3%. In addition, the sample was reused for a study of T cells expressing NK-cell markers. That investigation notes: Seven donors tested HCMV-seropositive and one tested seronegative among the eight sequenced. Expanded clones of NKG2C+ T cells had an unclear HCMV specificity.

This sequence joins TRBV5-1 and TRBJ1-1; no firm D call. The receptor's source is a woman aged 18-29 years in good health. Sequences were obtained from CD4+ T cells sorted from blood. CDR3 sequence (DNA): TGCGCCAGCCCTCTCACTGAAGCTTTCTTT. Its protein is CASPLTEAFF.